A selection of T cell receptor beta chains follows, all from one sample in a study of cytomegalovirus exposure and HLA in healthy donors. The data were produced by immunoSEQ multiplex PCR, yet TCRdb's version contains in-frame clones alone and is incomplete. Here the sample spans 150,000 or so clones, around 90% being singletons. Source material: PBMCs. These TCRs come from a woman under 30 in good health and CMV-seropositive. The CDR3 runs from the conserved cysteine through the conserved F or W. The order of the fields is D gene, J gene, clone size, V gene, CDR3 DNA, CDR3 protein. D genes are given only for firm matches. Only some rows state a clone size, as once, few, many or a class for expanded clones.

.	TRBJ2-5	.	TRBV5-1	TGCGCCAGCAGCTTGGCCCCTGTCAGGGCCTACCAAGAGACCCAGTACTTC	CASSLAPVRAYQETQYF
TRBD1	TRBJ1-2	once	TRBV7-3	TGTGCCAGCAGCTTAACGATCACAGGGGCTGGCTACACCTTC	CASSLTITGAGYTF
TRBD2	TRBJ2-1	.	TRBV7-3	TGTGCCAGCAGCTCACAAACCGGGACTAGCGGGAGATGGAATGAGCAGTTCTTC	CASSSQTGTSGRWNEQFF
.	TRBJ1-4	.	TRBV11-2	TGTGCCAGCAGCTTAGCATCCGGGTCCACTAATGAAAAACTGTTTTTT	CASSLASGSTNEKLFF
TRBD1	TRBJ2-5	few	TRBV9	TGTGCCAGCAGCGTAGGTGGGACAGGGCGGAGGGAGACCCAGTACTTC	CASSVGGTGRRETQYF
.	TRBJ2-7	.	TRBV11-2	TGTGCCAGCAGCTTAGATATTTCCGAGCAGTACTTC	CASSLDISEQYF
.	TRBJ1-5	once	TRBV10-1	TGCGCCAGCAGCGACACGCTAAGGGGGAGCAATCAGCCCCAGCATTTT	CASSDTLRGSNQPQHF
.	TRBJ1-2	.	TRBV11-2	TGTGCCAGCAGCTTAGATACGGGAACAAGAACTGGCTACACCTTC	CASSLDTGTRTGYTF
.	TRBJ1-2	.	TRBV19	TGTGCCAGTAGTCCCGGATCCGGGGATAGCTATGGCTACACCTTC	CASSPGSGDSYGYTF
.	TRBJ2-1	.	TRBV27	TGTGCCAGCGGCGAGCGGTCCTACAATGAGCAGTTCTTC	CASGERSYNEQFF
TRBD1	TRBJ2-7	.	TRBV15	TGTGCCACCAGCAGAGACGACAGGGACTCCTACGAGCAGTACTTC	CATSRDDRDSYEQYF
TRBD1	TRBJ2-7	.	TRBV7-6	TGTGCCAGCAGCTTGTTACCTACCGGGACAGCCGAGTACGAGCAGTACTTC	CASSLLPTGTAEYEQYF
.	TRBJ2-4	.	TRBV6-5	TGTGCCAGCAGTTTGGGACACCTAGTAGCCAAAAACATTCAGTACTTC	CASSLGHLVAKNIQYF
TRBD2	TRBJ2-3	.	TRBV14	TGTGCCAGCAGCCCCGATGTAGCGGGAGGGCCGTTAAGCGGCACAGATACGCAGTATTTT	CASSPDVAGGPLSGTDTQYF
TRBD1	TRBJ2-7	.	TRBV10-1	TGCGCCAGCAGTCTCAGGGGGTCCTACGAGCAGTACTTC	CASSLRGSYEQYF
TRBD1	TRBJ2-3	.	TRBV5-1	TGCGCCAGCAGCTTGGGACAGGGTGGAAATACGCAGTATTTT	CASSLGQGGNTQYF
TRBD1	TRBJ1-1	.	TRBV30	TGTGCCTGGAACCCCGGACAGGGCGGGACTGAAGCTTTCTTT	CAWNPGQGGTEAFF
.	TRBJ2-7	.	TRBV11-2	TGTGCCAGCAGCTTATCCGGGTTGCACGAGCAGTACTTC	CASSLSGLHEQYF
TRBD2	TRBJ2-3	.	TRBV6-1	TGTGCCAGCAGTGATTGGCTAGCGGGAACAGATACGCAGTATTTT	CASSDWLAGTDTQYF
TRBD2	TRBJ2-1	.	TRBV27	TGTGCCAGCAGTTTGTCTAGCGGGCTGCCGAATGAGCAGTTCTTC	CASSLSSGLPNEQFF
TRBD2	TRBJ2-1	.	TRBV5-1	TGCGCCAGCTCAGCGGGAGGACCCTACAATGAGCAGTTCTTC	CASSAGGPYNEQFF
TRBD1	TRBJ2-5	.	TRBV6-5	TGTGCCAGCAGTCGCTGGACAGGGGTAGAGACCCAGTACTTC	CASSRWTGVETQYF
TRBD2	TRBJ2-7	.	TRBV28	TGTGCCAGCAGTTCTAGCGGGGCCTCCTACGAGCAGTACTTC	CASSSSGASYEQYF
.	TRBJ2-7	.	TRBV10-1	TGCGCCAGCAGTGAAACTAGTTACGAGCAGTACTTC	CASSETSYEQYF
TRBD2	TRBJ2-7	.	TRBV6-6	TGTGCCAGCAGTAGGACTAGCGGGAGATACGAGCAGTACTTC	CASSRTSGRYEQYF
TRBD1	TRBJ2-5	.	TRBV11-2	TGTGCCAGCAGCTTAGAGGGACAGTTTGAGACCCAGTACTTC	CASSLEGQFETQYF
.	TRBJ2-7	.	TRBV28	TGTGCCAGCAGTTTGGGGGGTGGACTTTACGAGCAGTACTTC	CASSLGGGLYEQYF
TRBD2	TRBJ2-3	.	TRBV19	TGTGCCAGTAGTATATCTCCCCGGACTAGCGGGAACACAGATACGCAGTATTTT	CASSISPRTSGNTDTQYF
.	TRBJ1-2	.	TRBV6-6	TGTGCCAGCAGTTCCGCTGACAGTACTAACTATGGCTACACCTTC	CASSSADSTNYGYTF
.	TRBJ2-3	.	TRBV11-2	TGTGCCAGCACGAGTCTCCGCACAGATACGCAGTATTTT	CASTSLRTDTQYF
TRBD2	TRBJ2-3	.	TRBV6-1	TGTGCCAGCAGTGGCTGGCGGGAGAATGCAGATACGCAGTATTTT	CASSGWRENADTQYF
TRBD1	TRBJ1-1	.	TRBV2	TGTGCCAGCAAGACGGACAGGGGGCACACTGAAGCTTTCTTT	CASKTDRGHTEAFF
.	TRBJ2-1	.	TRBV2	TGTGCCAGCACTACAGAGTCTGAGCAGTTCTTC	CASTTESEQFF
.	TRBJ1-4	.	TRBV4-3	TGCGCCAGCAGCCAAGATCTGGGCTCCGGGAGAGAAGAAAAACTGTTTTTT	CASSQDLGSGREEKLFF
TRBD2	TRBJ2-1	.	TRBV4-1	TGCGCCAGCAGCCCTAGCGGGACTTCCTACAATGAGCAGTTCTTC	CASSPSGTSYNEQFF
.	TRBJ2-1	few	TRBV19	TGTGCCAGTCGGACGGACAATGCGCAGTTCTTC	CASRTDNAQFF
TRBD2	TRBJ2-1	.	TRBV19	TGTGCCAGTACCCCTAGCGGGAGAGGTTGGGATGAGCAGTTCTTC	CASTPSGRGWDEQFF
TRBD1	TRBJ2-5	.	TRBV28	TGTGCCAGCAGTTCGCTGACAGGGAGAGGCCCAGAGACCCAGTACTTC	CASSSLTGRGPETQYF
.	TRBJ2-2	.	TRBV11-3	TGTGCCAGCAGCTTAGAAGGGCTATGGGAGGCCGGGGAGCTGTTTTTT	CASSLEGLWEAGELFF
.	TRBJ2-7	.	TRBV7-2	TGTGCCAGCAGCTTAGGCCTAGTTGGAGAGCAGTACTTC	CASSLGLVGEQYF
.	TRBJ1-4	.	TRBV4-3	TGCGCCAGCAGCAGAAAGCATACTGAAAAACTGTTTTTT	CASSRKHTEKLFF
TRBD2	TRBJ2-3	.	TRBV11-2	TGTGCCAGCAGCTGGACTAGCGGGAGGTCCACAGATACGCAGTATTTT	CASSWTSGRSTDTQYF